The T cell receptor beta chain described here comes from a study of blood T cell repertoires in COVID-19 (dated by TCRdb to about 2020). About the study as a whole: Samples covering the acute and convalescent phases of COVID-19 were provided by collaborators in the United States, Italy and Spain. The material from the prospective study consisted of cDNA or gDNA derived from T cells, B-cell-depleted T cells, or PBMCs. Samples were obtained from the ongoing ImmuneRACE study (first 160 participants) and from 950 to 1,500 subjects provided by 6 global collaborators. Deeply sampled blood TCRbeta repertoires from subjects exposed to, actively infected with, or recovered from COVID-19 were included in the dataset. The repertoires were made available in a free public database intended to serve as a resource for research on the immune response to SARS-CoV-2. HLA class I and class II types, where available, came from metadata supplied by the sample provider rather than from assay-based typing. Nearly every sample came with metadata listing a de-identified subject ID, COVID-19 status, age in years and sex.

The CDR3 starts with the cysteine, ends with the phenylalanine, and has 16 residues. Solely the CDR3 DNA is kept, with 48 bases framed from the first base. The V end loses 3 bases and the J end loses 0 bases, and a stretch of 15 bases separates them. Looking up the germline V gene (reference sequence) yields CDR1 MNHEY and CDR2 SMNVEV. General findings and caveats noted by the study authors: Clinical and demographic metadata were provided uncurated, with the amount varying by source and participant.

TCRbeta CDR3 regions were amplified from genomic DNA by means of the immunoSEQ Assay, a bias-controlled multiplex PCR. As for the original processing: The number of nucleated cells in each sample was estimated by amplification of reference gene primers within the assay. To quantify the absolute abundance of each unique TCRbeta CDR3 rearrangement, sequence reads were collapsed and filtered. Productive Simpson clonality was computed per sample as the square root of Simpson's diversity index over productive rearrangements. TCRdb mirrors the immuneACCESS table, restricted to in-frame sequences. Some clones are absent from its copies; in checked studies, under half trace to an unresolved V gene, and the reason for the others is unknown. For V, J and clone size, that table is used; D and trimming come from the DNA. The sample data list 100,000 or so clones, and 80% to 90% of these were observed just once. The top ten hold approximately 2.4% of the sample.

Participants in the prospective study were aged about 18 to 95 years, lived in 20 to 25 United States geographic areas, and enrolled through a virtual design. In the prospective study, participants were assigned to cohorts based on the clinical history participants reported in a screening survey and a study questionnaire. For ImmuneRACE Cohort 3, a participant was defined as recovered based on two consecutive negative NP/OP PCR tests, clearance by a healthcare professional, or resolution of symptoms. In the prospective study, mobile phlebotomists collected whole blood, serum and a nasopharyngeal or oropharyngeal swab from each participant. Additional blood draws and questionnaires over an approximately two-month period could optionally be provided by prospective study participants. Blood samples from the prospective study were shipped frozen or at room temperature prior to DNA extraction. This clone turned up a few times. The target of this receptor is not known. No quality values exist for individual bases; no much larger clone is one base distant.

The chain uses TRBV27 and TRBJ2-7; the D gene is perhaps TRBD2, from 5 matching bases. The specimen sequenced was PBMCs or T cells enriched from blood (not recorded which). This receptor was taken from a woman in her forties or fifties who had recovered from COVID-19. The DNA reads as follows: TGTGCCAGCAGTTTCGCGCAAGCGGCCCACTCCTACGAGCAGTACTTC. This encodes CASSFAQAAHSYEQYF.